Sequencing of this T cell receptor (beta chain) was carried out in a study of follicular helper T cells after annual influenza vaccination. Time point defined: 2015-2016 season, pre-vaccination. Regarding this clone: Its specificity is not known.

This CDR3 is built from 14 residues. J lost 3 bases, V lost 8 bases, and 7 bases had no gene match. The germline V gene has CDR1 MNHEY and CDR2 SMNVEV (reference sequence). Study-wide points: Day 7 ICOS+CD38+ clones were most often found later in ICOS-CD38- cTfh cells. ICOS+CD38+ cTfh clonality change tracked circulating plasmablast frequency change.

TCRB was sequenced at Survey level resolution. Produced via immunoSEQ multiplex PCR; TCRdb's table is partial and in-frame only. In the table there are 8,500 to 10,000 clones, about 90% of which are singletons. The clonotype was recovered from an adult who received the influenza vaccine. V and J are TRBV27 and TRBJ1-1; the match to TRBD1 covers 9 bases. The sample was CXCR5+ CD38- circulating T follicular helper cells from blood, taken on the day of influenza vaccination. The subset denotes: circulating Tfh, non-naive CD4+CXCR5+PD-1+ (ICOS+CD38+ or ICOS-CD38-). CDR3 residues: CASGDRDGHTEAFF. CDR3 nucleotide sequence: TGTGCCAGCGGGGACAGGGACGGGCACACTGAAGCTTTCTTT.